This T cell receptor (beta chain) originates from a study of OX40 agonist ivuxolimab in advanced cancers. Study background: Ivuxolimab doses were 0.01, 0.1, 0.3, 1.5, 3 or 10 mg/kg every 2 weeks. The mean age was roughly 60 years, ranging from about 20 to 79, with approximately 83% of participants male.

Clones were read by immunoSEQ multiplex PCR, and TCRdb kept only the in-frame ones, dropping some. The sample yields 53,000 or so clones, more than 75% seen once. There are a few counts of this clone. The source is an adult with an advanced solid tumor such as melanoma, head and neck, liver or kidney cancer. The source was CD4+ or CD8+ T cells sorted from blood, collected in a trial of the OX40 agonist ivuxolimab.

CDR3 nucleotides: TGCGCCAGCAGCCCTGGACGCGGGGGTCCTGACGGCACTGAAGCTTTCTTT. Translation gives CASSPGRGGPDGTEAFF. The V call is TRBV4-1, the J call TRBJ1-1; D is perhaps TRBD1 (5 bases). The CDR3 loop spans 17 amino acids. Per the germline V gene, CDR1 is MGHRA and CDR2 is YSYEKL. The germline V and J ends were trimmed by 4 bases and 4 bases, with 22 bases remaining between them.